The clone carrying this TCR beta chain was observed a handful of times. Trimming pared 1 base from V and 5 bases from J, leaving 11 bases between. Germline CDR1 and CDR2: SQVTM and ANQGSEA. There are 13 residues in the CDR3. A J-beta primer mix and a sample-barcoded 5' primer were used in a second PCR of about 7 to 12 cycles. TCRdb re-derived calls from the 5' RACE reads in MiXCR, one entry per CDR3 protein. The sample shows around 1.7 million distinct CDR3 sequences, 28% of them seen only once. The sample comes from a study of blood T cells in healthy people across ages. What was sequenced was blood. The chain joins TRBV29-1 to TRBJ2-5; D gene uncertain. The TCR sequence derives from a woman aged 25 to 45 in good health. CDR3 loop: CSVEVRLWETQYF. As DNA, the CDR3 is TGCAGCGTTGAAGTACGGTTGTGGGAGACCCAGTACTTC. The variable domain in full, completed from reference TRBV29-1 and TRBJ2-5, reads SAVISQKPSRDICQRGTSLTIQCQVDSQVTMMFWYRQQPGQSLTLIATANQGSEATYESGFVIDKFPISRPNLTFSTLTVSNMSPEDSSIYLCSVEVRLWETQYFGPGTRLLVL.